Below, 24 T cell receptor beta chains from the same sample are listed, as sequenced in a study of blood T cell repertoires in COVID-19. Sequencing was performed with immunoSEQ multiplex PCR; in TCRdb, only in-frame clones are kept and a portion is missing. The data contain roughly 38,000 clones, around four fifths of them singletons. Sequencing was performed on peripheral blood. Receptor source: a man in his 60s with COVID-19, enrolled during active disease.

The rearrangement joins TRBV6-5 to TRBJ1-5; TRBD1 aligns across 7 bases. The trim removed 4 bases at V and 5 bases at J, leaving 11 bases unmatched. Germline V gives CDR1 MNHEY, CDR2 SVGAGI. The CDR3 spans 16 residues. This chain's CDR3 is CASSFPIGTADQPQHF. The CDR3 bases are TGTGCCAGCAGTTTTCCAATCGGGACAGCAGATCAGCCCCAGCATTTT.

J is TRBJ2-5 and V is TRBV5-5; 7 bases map to TRBD1. Germline CDR1 reads SGHKS; CDR2 reads YYEKEE (reference sequence). The CDR3 contains 13 residues. With 4 bases clipped from V and 7 bases from J, the junction kept 7 bases outside the gene matches. CDR3 nucleotides: TGTGCCAGCAGCAGCACAGGGGATGGGACCCAGTACTTC. Residues: CASSSTGDGTQYF.

The rearrangement joins TRBV24-1 to TRBJ1-1; D gene uncertain. Germline CDR1 is KGHDR and CDR2 is SFDVKD. V was cut by 4 bases and J by 1 base, with 6 bases left in between. This CDR3 has 13 residues. The CDR3 loop reads CATSERQNTEAFF. For the CDR3, the DNA is TGTGCCACCAGTGAGAGACAGAACACTGAAGCTTTCTTT.

The chain recombines TRBV5-4 with TRBJ2-3; D is unclear. Germline V gene sequence: CDR1 SGHNT, CDR2 YYREEE (reference sequence). Trimming took off 2 bases at V and 0 bases at J, with 10 bases between the two ends. The CDR3 loop spans 15 amino acids. The CDR3 nucleotides are TGTGCCAGCAGCTTATCGATAGTGAGCACAGATACGCAGTATTTT. Translation: CASSLSIVSTDTQYF.

The rearrangement uses TRBV2 and TRBJ1-1; maybe TRBD1 (6 bases). Germline V gives CDR1 SNHLY, CDR2 FYNNEI. This CDR3 is 12 amino acids long. Trimming removed 9 bases from V and 6 bases from J, with 14 bases in between. The CDR3 protein is CARGALGAEAFF. The CDR3 coding sequence is TGTGCCAGGGGGGCCCTCGGCGCTGAAGCTTTCTTT. Full variable domain (rest looked up from reference TRBV2 and TRBJ1-1): EPEVTQTPSHQVTQMGQEVILRCVPISNHLYFYWYRQILGQKVEFLVSFYNNEISEKSEIFDDQFSVERPDGSNFTLKIRSTKLEDSAMYFCARGALGAEAFFGQGTRLTVV.

This chain connects TRBV4-2 to TRBJ1-2, with TRBD1 as a possible D gene (5 bases). The CDR3 length is 15 residues. From germline, CDR1 is LGHNA and CDR2 YNFKEQ. With 0 bases removed from V and 5 bases from J, the gap between germline ends came to 13 bases. The CDR3 is CASSQDRVSGYGYTF. The CDR3 DNA reads as TGTGCCAGCAGCCAAGATAGGGTGTCAGGGTATGGCTACACCTTC.

V gene TRBV5-1 combines with J gene TRBJ2-7; 10 positions agree with TRBD1. The V gene end was trimmed by 5 bases and the J gene end by 5 bases; junction bases not matched to a gene: 7. The CDR3 has 14 residues. The V gene's germline CDR1 is SGHRS and CDR2 YFSETQ. CDR3 sequence: CASRPGQGYNEQYF. Here the CDR3 DNA reads TGCGCCAGCAGGCCGGGACAGGGGTACAACGAGCAGTACTTC. The variable domain in full, completed from reference TRBV5-1 and TRBJ2-7, reads KAGVTQTPRYLIKTRGQQVTLSCSPISGHRSVSWYQQTPGQGLQFLFEYFSETQRNKGNFPGRFSGRQFSNSRSEMNVSTLELGDSALYLCASRPGQGYNEQYFGPGTRLTVT.

The sample holds one count of this clone. In DNA form, the CDR3 reads TGTGCCAGCAGTGCACAGGGGACTGAAGCTTTCTTT. This codes for CASSAQGTEAFF. The chain is built from TRBV28 and TRBJ1-1; 7 nucleotides line up with TRBD1. The V and J ends lost 5 bases and 5 bases, in that order; junction bases with no gene match: 2. The length of the CDR3 is 12 residues. Per the germline V gene, CDR1 is MDHEN and CDR2 is SYDVKM.

The V call is TRBV18, the J call TRBJ2-7; D gene unclear. The V gene's germline CDR1 is KGHSH and CDR2 LQKENI. This CDR3 comprises 12 residues. V was clipped by 3 bases and J by 10 bases, with 13 bases between them. The CDR3 sequence is CASSPPTRIQYF. Written as DNA, the CDR3 is TGTGCCAGCTCACCTCCTACTCGTATCCAGTACTTC.

On this clone: At the DNA level, this CDR3 is encoded by other sequences in the same sample as well. The J gene is TRBJ2-1, the V gene TRBV9; D not resolved. This CDR3 contains 13 residues. V was pared by 0 bases and J by 7 bases, with 8 bases between. Germline CDR1 reads SGDLS; CDR2 reads YYNGEE. CDR3 sequence: CASSVGLVNEQFF. Written as DNA, the CDR3 is TGTGCCAGCAGCGTAGGGTTAGTGAATGAGCAGTTCTTC. Full variable domain (remainder filled in from reference TRBV9 and TRBJ2-1): DSGVTQTPKHLITATGQRVTLRCSPRSGDLSVYWYQQSLDQGLQFLIQYYNGEERAKGNILERFSAQQFPDLHSELNLSSLELGDSALYFCASSVGLVNEQFFGPGTRLTVL.

The chain couples TRBV11-2 to TRBJ2-7; the D is unclear. Germline CDR1 SGHAT, CDR2 FQNNGV. The CDR3 extends over 12 amino acids. V was pared by 5 bases and J by 0 bases, with 5 bases between. The chain's CDR3 is CASSPSSYEQYF. In DNA, the CDR3 is TGTGCCAGCAGCCCCAGCTCCTACGAGCAGTACTTC.

V usage is TRBV5-4 and J usage is TRBJ1-2, with 7 bases matching TRBD1. This CDR3 has 13 residues. CDR1 is SGHNT, CDR2 YYREEE, per germline (reference sequence). V was pared by 3 bases and J by 6 bases, with 5 bases of the junction left unmatched. The CDR3 bases are TGTGCCAGCAGCTGGGGGGACAGCAATGGCTACACCTTC. Translation gives CASSWGDSNGYTF.

The V and J genes are TRBV11-2 and TRBJ1-1; D is uncertain. CDR1 SGHAT and CDR2 FQNNGV come from the germline V gene. V was pared by 0 bases and J by 4 bases, with 15 bases between. The CDR3 totals 16 residues. The CDR3 DNA is TGTGCCAGCAGCTTAGATTGGGGAGGGTTTGGCACTGAAGCTTTCTTT. Residues: CASSLDWGGFGTEAFF.

The chain is built from TRBV7-9 and TRBJ2-2; TRBD1 matches at 9 bases. Germline V gene data show CDR1 as SEHNR and CDR2 as FQNEAQ (reference sequence). The CDR3 loop spans 15 amino acids. V lost 4 bases, J lost 3 bases, and 3 bases stayed unmatched. The CDR3 coding sequence is TGTGCCAGCAGCTACAGGGGGCGCGACACCGGGGAGCTGTTTTTT. Translated: CASSYRGRDTGELFF.

The chain is built from TRBV27 and TRBJ1-5; D is unresolved. The CDR3 spans 12 residues. Germline CDR1 is MNHEY and CDR2 is SMNVEV (reference sequence). V was trimmed by 9 bases and J by 7 bases, leaving 13 bases between them. The CDR3 nucleotides read TGTGCCAGTTACGGTTTCGGGCAGCCCCAGCATTTT. As protein: CASYGFGQPQHF.

CDR3 DNA sequence: TGTGCCAGCAGTAGCGGGAGAGAGGGTGAGCAGTTCTTC. Its protein is CASSSGREGEQFF. The chain links TRBV11-3 to TRBJ2-1; 9 bases line up with TRBD2. J gave up 9 bases and V 6 bases, and 6 bases lay outside the gene matches. The CDR3 length is 13 residues. Germline-derived CDR1 and CDR2 are SGHNT and YENEEA.

The CDR3 spells CASSERGANSYNEQFF. The CDR3 DNA reads as TGTGCCAGCAGCGAGCGAGGTGCAAACTCCTACAATGAGCAGTTCTTC. The J gene is TRBJ2-1, the V gene TRBV9; no clear D gene. The CDR3 is 16 residues long. CDR1 is SGDLS, CDR2 YYNGEE, per germline. V lost 3 bases to trimming and J lost 0 bases, with 13 bases between them.

V gene TRBV5-8 combines with J gene TRBJ2-3; 7 nucleotides align to TRBD2. The V gene's germline CDR1 is SGHTS and CDR2 YDEGEE. V shed 5 bases and J 3 bases; nucleotides not matched to a gene: 12. The CDR3 is made up of 16 amino acids. This chain's CDR3 is CASRGRGLAVTDTQYF. The DNA of the CDR3 is TGTGCCAGCAGAGGCCGGGGTCTAGCGGTAACAGATACGCAGTATTTT.

The chain joins TRBV29-1 to TRBJ2-7, with TRBD1 matching 7 bases. This CDR3 has 12 residues. The J segment lost 4 bases and the V segment lost 4 bases, leaving 4 bases of the junction unmatched. Germline V gene data show CDR1 as SQVTM and CDR2 as ANQGSEA. For the CDR3, the DNA is TGCAGCGTTGGGGGACAGCAATACGAGCAGTACTTC. It translates to CSVGGQQYEQYF.

The chain links TRBV5-5 to TRBJ2-7; tentative D call: TRBD2 (5 bases). Germline CDR1 is SGHKS and CDR2 is YYEKEE (reference sequence). V was trimmed by 2 bases and J by 0 bases, leaving 12 bases between them. This CDR3 has 15 amino acids. The chain's CDR3 is CASSLATGSSYEQYF. The DNA of the CDR3 is TGTGCCAGCAGCTTAGCGACTGGGAGCTCCTACGAGCAGTACTTC.

This sequence joins TRBV27 and TRBJ1-2; TRBD1 agrees at 7 bases. This CDR3 comprises 17 residues. After removal of 3 bases from V and 5 bases from J, the junction contained 15 bases not matched to a gene. From germline, CDR1 is MNHEY and CDR2 SMNVEV (reference sequence). The CDR3 region has the DNA TGTGCCAGCAGTTTTACTGACAGGGTGGGCGTGTATTATGGCTACACCTTC. Its protein product is CASSFTDRVGVYYGYTF.

The gene calls are TRBV20-1 and TRBJ1-5, with no clear D. Per germline, CDR1 DFQATT and CDR2 SNEGSKA (reference sequence). The length of the CDR3 is 13 residues. The V end lost 3 bases, the J end lost 7 bases, and 13 bases lay between the germline ends. CDR3 sequence (DNA): TGCAGTGCTAGTCAACGGAGCGGCCAGCCCCAGCATTTT. Amino acid sequence: CSASQRSGQPQHF.

V is TRBV5-4 and J is TRBJ2-3, with D hard to call. The germline V and J ends were trimmed by 4 bases and 0 bases, with 6 bases remaining between them. CDR3 size: 13 residues. Germline CDR1 is SGHNT and CDR2 is YYREEE (reference sequence). The CDR3 here is CASSAGSTDTQYF. The CDR3 DNA reads TGTGCCAGCAGCGCCGGGAGCACAGATACGCAGTATTTT. Full variable domain (rest looked up from reference TRBV5-4 and TRBJ2-3): ETGVTQSPTHLIKTRGQQVTLRCSSQSGHNTVSWYQQALGQGPQFIFQYYREEENGRGNFPPRFSGLQFPNYSSELNVNALELDDSALYLCASSAGSTDTQYFGPGTRLTVL.

The chain is built from TRBV6-2 or TRBV6-3 and TRBJ1-3, with D possibly TRBD1 on 6 matching bases. Trimming took 0 bases from V and 0 from J, leaving 15 bases between them. Germline V gene sequence: CDR1 MNHEY, CDR2 SVGEGT. The CDR3 covers 18 residues. Here the CDR3 reads CASSYSRTAGRSGNTIYF. The CDR3 region has the DNA TGTGCCAGCAGTTACTCCAGGACAGCCGGACGCTCTGGAAACACCATATATTTT.